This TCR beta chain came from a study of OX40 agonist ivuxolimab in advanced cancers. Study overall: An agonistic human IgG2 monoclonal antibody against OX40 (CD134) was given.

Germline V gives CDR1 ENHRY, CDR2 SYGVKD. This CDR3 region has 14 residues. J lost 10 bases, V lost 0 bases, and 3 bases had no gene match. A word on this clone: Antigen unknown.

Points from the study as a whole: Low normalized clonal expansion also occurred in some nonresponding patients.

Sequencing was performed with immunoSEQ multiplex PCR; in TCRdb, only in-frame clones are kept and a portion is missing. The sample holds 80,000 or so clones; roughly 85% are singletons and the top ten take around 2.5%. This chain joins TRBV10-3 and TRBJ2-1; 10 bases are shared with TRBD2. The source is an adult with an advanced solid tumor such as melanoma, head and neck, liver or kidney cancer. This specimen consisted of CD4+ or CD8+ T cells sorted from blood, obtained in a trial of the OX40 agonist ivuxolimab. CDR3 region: CAISESGLAHEQFF. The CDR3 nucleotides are TGTGCCATCAGTGAGTCGGGACTAGCGCACGAGCAGTTCTTC.